The sequence of this TCR beta chain was determined in a study of T cells after yellow fever vaccination. Study information: Those fractions that held only low numbers of cells were prepared using the SMART-Seq v4 Ultra Low Input RNA kit. Study results and caveats: After the booster, around 95% of CD4 and more than 75% of CD8 primary-response clones were re-detected.

TCRdb reanalysed the 5' RACE reads using MiXCR and keeps one entry per CDR3 protein. The profile shows about 340,000 distinct CDR3 sequences, 3% to 4.5% of them singletons. CDR3 length: 15 amino acids. The trim removed 4 bases at V and 9 bases at J, leaving 8 bases unmatched. Germline CDR1 SGHNT, CDR2 YYREEE (reference sequence). In the case of this clonotype: Its antigen is not identified.

The receptor's source is a man between 18 and 35 years old who received the YFV17D yellow fever vaccine. The chain carries TRBV5-4 and TRBJ2-1, with 12 bases that match TRBD2. Here the sequenced sample was PBMCs, taken 5 days after the yellow fever booster vaccination. This chain's CDR3 is CASSRLAGGPGEQFF. The CDR3 coding sequence is TGTGCCAGCAGCCGTCTAGCGGGGGGGCCGGGTGAGCAGTTCTTC.